This TCR beta chain was documented in a study of OX40 agonist ivuxolimab in advanced cancers. Overall study: Patients received ivuxolimab, an agonistic anti-OX40 (CD134) antibody.

Broader study findings: Doses of 0.1 to 3.0 mg/kg were accompanied by clonal expansion of CD4+ and CD8+ blood T cells by week 6.

Patients were ineligible given autoimmune disease history or systemic immunosuppression. The germline V gene has CDR1 SGHRS and CDR2 YFSETQ. Trimming removed 1 base from V and 0 bases from J; junction bases left unmatched: 5. This CDR3 spans 17 amino acids. This table comes from immunoSEQ multiplex PCR, and its TCRdb copy is limited to in-frame clones, with some not included. The sample records 65,000 to 75,000 clones, 80% to 95% being singletons. Of note for this clone: Its antigen is unidentified.

The source is an adult with an advanced solid tumor such as melanoma, head and neck, liver or kidney cancer. V is TRBV5-1 and J is TRBJ1-4; 8 positions agree with TRBD1. The specimen comprised CD4+ or CD8+ T cells sorted from blood, sampled in a trial of the OX40 agonist ivuxolimab. The DNA of the CDR3 is TGCGCCAGCAGCTTGATCGGGACAGGCGCAACTAATGAAAAACTGTTTTTT. Translated, it gives CASSLIGTGATNEKLFF.